These 12 T cell receptor beta chains were all obtained from the same sample, sequenced in a study of blood T cell repertoires in COVID-19 (TCRdb year 2020). The library was produced with the immunoSEQ multiplex PCR assay. Not all clones reach the TCRdb copy of this immuneACCESS table, which keeps in-frame sequences only. Checked studies attribute under half of the gap to unresolved V genes and leave the rest unexplained. Within this sample are about 200,000 clones, with 88% of them counted one time only. The leading ten clones occupy 1.5% to 2% of the sample. Sequencing was done on a sample of peripheral blood. All receptors come from a man between 18 and 29 years old with active or convalescent COVID-19.

The chain employs TRBV7-6 and TRBJ2-1; possible D gene TRBD2, 6 bases. The germline V gene encodes CDR1 SGHVS and CDR2 FNYEAQ. V lost 5 bases and J 7 bases, leaving 21 bases between the germline ends. The CDR3 is made up of 16 amino acids. The CDR3 nucleotides are TGTGCCAGCAGCCTCCGGGCCGGGAGTAGTTTAAATGAGCAGTTCTTC. This encodes CASSLRAGSSLNEQFF.

V gene TRBV12-3 or TRBV12-4 combines with J gene TRBJ1-1, with 7 bases matching TRBD1. The CDR3 is made up of 13 amino acids. V trimming: 6 bases; J trimming: 7 bases; junction bases outside the gene matches: 8. CDR3 nucleotides: TGTGCCAGCAGACCGGACAGGACCCTTGAAGCTTTCTTT. The encoded protein is CASRPDRTLEAFF.

The V call is TRBV5-1, the J call TRBJ2-1, with 10 bases that match TRBD2. With V trimmed by 0 bases and J by 5 bases, 2 bases remained unmatched. The CDR3 spans 15 residues. CDR1 SGHRS and CDR2 YFSETQ come from the germline V gene. CDR3 loop: CASSLASGGHNEQFF. DNA of the CDR3: TGCGCCAGCAGCTTGGCTAGCGGGGGACACAATGAGCAGTTCTTC.

V is TRBV28 and J is TRBJ1-1; D gene ambiguous. V was clipped by 8 bases and J by 0 bases, with 16 bases between them. The CDR3 has 15 amino acids. Germline assignment: CDR1 MDHEN and CDR2 SYDVKM. The chain's CDR3 is CASLPVESMNTEAFF. The CDR3 DNA is TGTGCCAGCCTACCTGTTGAGAGCATGAACACTGAAGCTTTCTTT.

About this clone itself: This sample includes further DNA sequences coding for the same CDR3. This chain links TRBV7-2 with TRBJ2-7; 8 positions agree with TRBD1. The ends lost 3 bases at V and 4 bases at J; junction bases unmatched: 2. From germline, CDR1 is SGHTA and CDR2 FQGNSA. This CDR3 is 13 amino acids long. The DNA for the CDR3 is TGTGCCAGCAGCTTCGGACAGGGTTACGAGCAGTACTTC. Protein sequence: CASSFGQGYEQYF.

The CDR3 loop is CASSQPGTSGSQHNEQFF. The CDR3 DNA is TGTGCCAGCAGCCAACCCGGGACTAGCGGGAGCCAACACAATGAGCAGTTCTTC. V gene TRBV3-1 (or the pseudogene TRBV3-2) combines with J gene TRBJ2-1, with 14 bases fitting TRBD2. The CDR3 has 18 amino acids. V gave up 2 bases and J gave up 5 bases; unmatched junction bases: 8. Germline assignment: CDR1 LGHDT and CDR2 YNNKEL (reference sequence).

This clone was recorded once. The CDR3 is CASSLSLAGGPQFF. For the CDR3, the DNA is TGTGCCAGCAGCTTAAGTCTAGCGGGAGGACCGCAGTTCTTC. The gene calls are TRBV7-9 and TRBJ2-1; 11 bases fit TRBD2. There are 14 residues in the CDR3. V shed 2 bases and J 12 bases; nucleotides not matched to a gene: 6. Germline CDR1 reads SEHNR; CDR2 reads FQNEAQ (reference sequence).

This chain connects TRBV19 to TRBJ1-5, with D possibly TRBD1 on 5 matching bases. This CDR3 spans 14 amino acids. V was trimmed by 5 bases and J by 0 bases, leaving 8 bases between them. Germline assignment: CDR1 LNHDA and CDR2 SQIVND (reference sequence). The CDR3 spells CASSLGGSNQPQHF. The CDR3 DNA reads as TGTGCCAGTAGTCTCGGGGGTAGCAATCAGCCCCAGCATTTT.

This chain uses TRBV7-8 with TRBJ2-4; D gene unclear. The V end lost 0 bases, the J end lost 4 bases, and 13 bases lay between the germline ends. This CDR3 comprises 16 residues. Germline assignment: CDR1 SGHVS and CDR2 FQNEAQ. CDR3 sequence (DNA): TGTGCCAGCAGCTTAGCGGCCGGAGCTACGAAAAACATTCAGTACTTC. This codes for CASSLAAGATKNIQYF.

The chain is built from TRBV5-1 and TRBJ1-1; weak D call: TRBD1 (5 bases). The CDR3 covers 19 residues. Germline-derived CDR1 and CDR2 are SGHRS and YFSETQ. The V gene lost 1 base and the J gene lost 1 base, with 23 bases spanning the gap. The CDR3 nucleotides read TGCGCCAGCAGCTTGTCTTTCGGGCGGGGCCCGTGGGAGAACACTGAAGCTTTCTTT. This sequence encodes CASSLSFGRGPWENTEAFF.

V gene TRBV4-3 combines with J gene TRBJ2-1, with TRBD2 matching 11 bases. The CDR3 contains 16 residues. Germline values: CDR1 LGHNA, CDR2 YSLEER. V shed 3 bases, J shed 6 bases, and the junction held 7 bases outside the gene matches. The CDR3 protein is CASSQELAGVPNEQFF. The DNA for the CDR3 is TGCGCCAGCAGCCAGGAACTAGCGGGAGTTCCCAATGAGCAGTTCTTC.

The chain has TRBV6-5 and TRBJ1-5; 8 bases are a match to TRBD1. This CDR3 has 15 amino acids. Germline CDR1 and CDR2: MNHEY and SVGAGI. V lost 7 bases and J lost 1; bases outside the gene matches: 6. CDR3 in amino acids: CASKMDRESNQPQHF. The CDR3 DNA reads as TGTGCCAGCAAAATGGACAGGGAAAGCAATCAGCCCCAGCATTTT.